The next 14 T cell receptor beta chains were all read from a single sample in a study of persistence of HIV-infected CD4 T cells. The libraries were made with immunoSEQ version 4 in survey mode. Method: immunoSEQ multiplex PCR; TCRdb's copy keeps in-frame clones and lacks some. The repertoire holds fewer than 6,500 clones, with around 69% as singletons. The stimulus was lysate of CMV-infected fibroblasts, around 10 ug/mL. CD4+ T cells upregulating both CD40 ligand and CD69 were sorted as responding cells. Their target antigens are unknown. Sequences were derived from CD4+ T cells sorted from PBMCs after approximately 20-hour stimulation, sampled from a patient who received antiretroviral therapy. Source of these receptors: an adult man with HIV who was CMV-seropositive.

This clone was seen only once. The J gene is TRBJ1-2, the V gene TRBV2; 9 bases line up with TRBD1. The CDR3 loop spans 14 amino acids. Germline CDR1 and CDR2: SNHLY and FYNNEI. J was trimmed by 6 bases and V by 6 bases; bases with no gene match: 8. This CDR3 is CASSYRGRGDGYTF. As DNA, the CDR3 is TGTGCCAGCAGCTACAGGGGGCGTGGGGATGGCTACACCTTC.

This clone appeared a few times. The chain has TRBV19 and TRBJ1-2, with D perhaps TRBD1 (5 bases). In germline, CDR1 is LNHDA, CDR2 SQIVND (reference sequence). V lost 7 bases and J lost 5, with 20 bases in between. The CDR3 totals 15 residues. The CDR3 reads CASNTPSVGEYGYTF. CDR3 coding DNA: TGTGCCAGTAATACTCCCTCTGTAGGGGAGTATGGCTACACCTTC.

V is TRBV5-1 and J is TRBJ2-5; weak D call: TRBD2 (6 bases). V was pared by 3 bases and J by 2 bases, with 17 bases between. CDR1 and CDR2 from the germline V gene are SGHRS and YFSETQ. The CDR3 has 16 amino acids. CDR3 sequence reads: CASSSGVAAPQETQYF. As DNA, the CDR3 is TGCGCCAGCAGCTCCGGGGTAGCGGCTCCTCAAGAGACCCAGTACTTC. Combining the CDR3 with reference TRBV5-1 and TRBJ2-5 gives the whole variable domain KAGVTQTPRYLIKTRGQQVTLSCSPISGHRSVSWYQQTPGQGLQFLFEYFSETQRNKGNFPGRFSGRQFSNSRSEMNVSTLELGDSALYLCASSSGVAAPQETQYFGPGTRLLVL.

The DNA for the CDR3 is TGTGCCAGCAGCCTGCTAGCGGGGGGGCGTACCGGGGAGCTGTTTTTT. It specifies CASSLLAGGRTGELFF. The chain is built from TRBV3-1 (or the pseudogene TRBV3-2) and TRBJ2-2; 12 bases match TRBD2. This CDR3 has 16 residues. V gave up 4 bases and J gave up 5 bases; unmatched junction bases: 5. In germline, CDR1 is LGHDT, CDR2 YNNKEL (reference sequence).

This clone turned up a few times. The chain links TRBV19 to TRBJ1-5; 8 nucleotides align to TRBD1. In germline, CDR1 is LNHDA, CDR2 SQIVND (reference sequence). The CDR3 loop spans 15 amino acids. The J segment lost 6 bases and the V segment lost 7 bases, leaving 11 bases of the junction unmatched. The CDR3 loop reads CASNSQDRVLQPQHF. In DNA form, the CDR3 reads TGTGCCAGTAACTCTCAGGACAGGGTGCTTCAGCCCCAGCATTTT.

This chain links TRBV2 with TRBJ2-3, with 7 bases that match TRBD2. This CDR3 is built from 15 residues. V shed 7 bases, J shed 1 base, and the junction held 8 bases outside the gene matches. Germline V gene data show CDR1 as SNHLY and CDR2 as FYNNEI. The CDR3 DNA reads TGTGCCAGCACCAGCGGGGCCAGGGGCACAGATACGCAGTATTTT. This translates into CASTSGARGTDTQYF.

V and J are TRBV7-9 and TRBJ1-1, with TRBD1 as a possible D gene (5 bases). The germline V and J ends were trimmed by 4 bases and 5 bases, with 29 bases remaining between them. Per the germline V gene, CDR1 is SEHNR and CDR2 is FQNEAQ (reference sequence). The CDR3 has 19 amino acids. For the CDR3, the DNA is TGTGCCAGCAGCTCCCCAAAGCAGGGAACAGGAGGGATGCGGACTGAAGCTTTCTTT. This gives the protein CASSSPKQGTGGMRTEAFF.

The CDR3 bases are TGTGCCAGCAGCGTAGTCTCTGGAGGCACTGAAGCTTTCTTT. It specifies CASSVVSGGTEAFF. V is TRBV9 and J is TRBJ1-1, with no clear D. Trimming removed 0 bases at V and 4 bases at J, with 10 bases between. Per germline, CDR1 SGDLS and CDR2 YYNGEE. This CDR3 contains 14 residues.

The chain has TRBV6-5 and TRBJ1-1; 7 nucleotides align to TRBD1. With V trimmed by 6 bases and J by 6 bases, 7 bases remained unmatched. This CDR3 region has 13 residues. Per the germline V gene, CDR1 is MNHEY and CDR2 is SVGAGI. CDR3 sequence (DNA): TGTGCCAGCAGAAACAGGGGTAGACCTGAAGCTTTCTTT. Protein: CASRNRGRPEAFF.

CDR3 sequence: CASSVRNRDEQYF. The CDR3 region has the DNA TGTGCCAGCAGCGTACGTAACCGGGACGAGCAGTACTTC. The rearrangement links TRBV9 to TRBJ2-7; D ambiguous. V was shortened by 1 base and J by 5 bases, with 10 bases between the two germline ends. This CDR3 contains 13 residues. CDR1 is SGDLS, CDR2 YYNGEE, per germline.

The rearrangement joins TRBV7-3 to TRBJ2-2; 7 nucleotides agree with TRBD1. Germline V gene sequence: CDR1 SGHTA, CDR2 FQGTGA. The ends lost 5 bases at V and 6 bases at J; junction bases unmatched: 6. The CDR3 covers 14 residues. CDR3 in amino acids: CASSQGQPSGELFF. The CDR3, as DNA: TGTGCCAGCAGCCAGGGACAGCCCTCCGGGGAGCTGTTTTTT.

J is TRBJ1-3 and V is TRBV14; D remains unclear. The CDR3 contains 13 residues. Trimming stripped 5 bases from V and 7 bases from J, with 12 bases between. Germline-derived CDR1 and CDR2 are SGHDN and FVKESK. CDR3 in amino acids: CASSTPLGNTIYF. The CDR3 DNA follows: TGTGCCAGCAGCACACCTCTAGGCAACACCATATATTTT.

This chain links TRBV5-1 with TRBJ1-5; TRBD1 matches 7 bases. CDR3 length: 15 residues. Germline CDR1 is SGHRS and CDR2 is YFSETQ. J was trimmed by 0 bases and V by 4 bases; bases with no gene match: 4. CDR3 region: CASSRTGDSNQPQHF. CDR3 sequence (DNA): TGCGCCAGCAGCCGTACAGGGGATAGCAATCAGCCCCAGCATTTT. Variable domain in full (rest from reference TRBV5-1 and TRBJ1-5): KAGVTQTPRYLIKTRGQQVTLSCSPISGHRSVSWYQQTPGQGLQFLFEYFSETQRNKGNFPGRFSGRQFSNSRSEMNVSTLELGDSALYLCASSRTGDSNQPQHFGDGTRLSIL.

This clone was picked up a small number of times. This chain uses TRBV24-1 with TRBJ2-3, with 10 bases aligning to TRBD1. In germline, CDR1 is KGHDR, CDR2 SFDVKD. CDR3 size: 15 residues. Unmatched junction bases numbered 4, after V lost 4 bases and J lost 4 bases. The DNA of the CDR3 is TGTGCCACCAGTGACTTCGGGACAGGGGCAGATACGCAGTATTTT. Amino acid sequence: CATSDFGTGADTQYF.